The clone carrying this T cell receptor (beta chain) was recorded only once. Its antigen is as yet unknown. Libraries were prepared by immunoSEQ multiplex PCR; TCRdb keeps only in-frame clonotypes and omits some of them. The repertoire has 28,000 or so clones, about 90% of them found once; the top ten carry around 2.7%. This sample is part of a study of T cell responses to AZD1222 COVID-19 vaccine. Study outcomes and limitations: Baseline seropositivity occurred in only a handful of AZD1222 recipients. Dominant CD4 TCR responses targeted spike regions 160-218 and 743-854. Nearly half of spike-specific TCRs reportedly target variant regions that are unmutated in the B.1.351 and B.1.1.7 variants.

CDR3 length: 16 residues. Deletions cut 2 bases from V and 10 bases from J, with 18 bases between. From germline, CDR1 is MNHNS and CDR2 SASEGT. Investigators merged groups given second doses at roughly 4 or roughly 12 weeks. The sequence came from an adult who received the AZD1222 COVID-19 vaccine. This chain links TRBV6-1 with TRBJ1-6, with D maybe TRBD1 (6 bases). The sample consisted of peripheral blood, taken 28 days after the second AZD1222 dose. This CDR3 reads CASSEIGTPGGSPLHF. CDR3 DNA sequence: TGTGCCAGCAGTGAAATCGGGACACCTGGCGGCTCACCCCTCCACTTT.